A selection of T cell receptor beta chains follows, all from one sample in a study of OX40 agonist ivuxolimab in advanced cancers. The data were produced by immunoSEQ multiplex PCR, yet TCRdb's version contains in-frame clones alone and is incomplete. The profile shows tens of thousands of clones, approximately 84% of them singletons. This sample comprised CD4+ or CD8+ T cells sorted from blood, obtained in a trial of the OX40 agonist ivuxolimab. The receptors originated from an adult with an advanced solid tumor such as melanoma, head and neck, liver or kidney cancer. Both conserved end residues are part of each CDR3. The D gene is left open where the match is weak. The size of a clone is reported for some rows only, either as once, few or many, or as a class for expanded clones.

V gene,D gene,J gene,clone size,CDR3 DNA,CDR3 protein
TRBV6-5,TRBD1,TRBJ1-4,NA,TGTGCCAGCAGTTACACACAGGGGATGGGTGAAAAACTGTTTTTT,CASSYTQGMGEKLFF
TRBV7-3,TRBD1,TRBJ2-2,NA,TGTGCCAGCAGCTTAACCCGTACCGGGGCAGGGGGAACCCGGGAGCTGTTTTTT,CASSLTRTGAGGTRELFF
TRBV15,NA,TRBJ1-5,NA,TGTGCCACCAGCTATACTCCAGGGAGCGGTCAGCCCCAGCATTTT,CATSYTPGSGQPQHF
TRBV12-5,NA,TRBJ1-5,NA,TGTGCTAGTGGTTTGGGGGGGAACGGCAATCAGCCCCAGCATTTT,CASGLGGNGNQPQHF
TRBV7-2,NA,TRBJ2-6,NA,TGTGCCAGCAGCTTAGTTCTTATGGGGTCCTCTGGGGCCAACGTCCTGACTTTC,CASSLVLMGSSGANVLTF
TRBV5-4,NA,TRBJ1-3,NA,TGTGCCAGCAGCCGACAGGACCGCTCTGGAAACACCATATATTTT,CASSRQDRSGNTIYF
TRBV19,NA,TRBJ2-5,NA,TGTGCCAGTAGTATAGCTTCGGCCCGGGCTGGAGAGACCCAGTACTTC,CASSIASARAGETQYF
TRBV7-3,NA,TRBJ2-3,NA,TGTGCCAGCAGCGCGGGACAGACCACAGATACGCAGTATTTT,CASSAGQTTDTQYF
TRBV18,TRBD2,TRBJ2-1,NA,TGTGCCAGCTCAAGCGGGGCCCATGAGCAGTTCTTC,CASSSGAHEQFF
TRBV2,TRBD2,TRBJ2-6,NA,TGTGCCAGCAGTGACGTTAGGAGCGGGGGGCCGGGGGCCAACGTCCTGACTTTC,CASSDVRSGGPGANVLTF
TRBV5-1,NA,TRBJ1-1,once,TGCGCCAGCAGCTTGGAGGAGGACACTGAAGCTTTCTTT,CASSLEEDTEAFF
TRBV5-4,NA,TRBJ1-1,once,TGTGCCAGCAGCTTGGGGGTCGTGGGGGGAGGTTCTGAAGCTTTCTTT,CASSLGVVGGGSEAFF
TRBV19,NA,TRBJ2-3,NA,TGTGCCAGTAGTATAAATTTAGGGGCCTCCACAGATACGCAGTATTTT,CASSINLGASTDTQYF
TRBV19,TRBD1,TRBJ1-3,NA,TGTGCCAGTAGTATTAGGAACAGGGGCATCCTCTCTGGAAACACCATATATTTT,CASSIRNRGILSGNTIYF
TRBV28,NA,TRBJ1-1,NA,TGTGCCAGCAGTCTCAACCAGGGGAGGACTGAAGCTTTCTTT,CASSLNQGRTEAFF
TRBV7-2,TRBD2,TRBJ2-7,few,TGTGCCAGCAGCCGGGTACCCCTCGGGACTAGCGGGGGGTTTGAGCAGTACTTC,CASSRVPLGTSGGFEQYF
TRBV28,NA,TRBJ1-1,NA,TGTGCCAGCAGTCTCCGACAGGTGAACACTGAAGCTTTCTTT,CASSLRQVNTEAFF
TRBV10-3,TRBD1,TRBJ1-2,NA,TGTGCCATCAGGAGGGAACAGGGGGAGGGCTACACCTTC,CAIRREQGEGYTF
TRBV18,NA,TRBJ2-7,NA,TGTGCCAGCTCACCGGGCACACGGGACGAGCAGTACTTC,CASSPGTRDEQYF
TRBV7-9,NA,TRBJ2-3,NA,TGTGCCAGCAGCTTAGGGGGGATCACAGATACGCAGTATTTT,CASSLGGITDTQYF
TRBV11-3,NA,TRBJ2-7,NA,TGTGCCAGCAGCTTAGATCAGTTCTCCTACGAGCAGTACTTC,CASSLDQFSYEQYF
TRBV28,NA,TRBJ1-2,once,TGTGCCAGCAGTTTGGGGACATACGGCTATGGCTACACCTTC,CASSLGTYGYGYTF
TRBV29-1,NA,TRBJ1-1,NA,TGCAGCCAGAGAAGGAGGAACACTGAAGCTTTCTTT,CSQRRRNTEAFF
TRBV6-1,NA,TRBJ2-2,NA,TGTGCCAGCAGCCCCGGGACACCGAACACCGGGGAGCTGTTTTTT,CASSPGTPNTGELFF
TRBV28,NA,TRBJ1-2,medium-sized,TGTGCCAGCAGCAAACCCGAGGGGAGCGGCTACACCTTC,CASSKPEGSGYTF
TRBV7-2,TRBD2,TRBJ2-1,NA,TGTGCCAGCAGCTCATCTAGCGGGGGCGGTAATGAGCAGTTCTTC,CASSSSSGGGNEQFF
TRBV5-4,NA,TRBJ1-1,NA,TGTGCCAGCAGCCCGCCCCCAGGGGCGGACACTGAAGCTTTCTTT,CASSPPPGADTEAFF
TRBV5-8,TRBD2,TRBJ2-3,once,TGTGCCAGCAGCTTAATCTTAGCGGGGGGGCAAGGTACGCAGTATTTT,CASSLILAGGQGTQYF
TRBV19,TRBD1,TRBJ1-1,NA,TGTGCCAGTAGTGCCGACAGGGACACTGAAGCTTTCTTT,CASSADRDTEAFF
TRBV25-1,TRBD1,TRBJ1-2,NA,TGTGCCAGCAGTGAATCTAGGGGGCGAAATATTGGCTACACCTTC,CASSESRGRNIGYTF
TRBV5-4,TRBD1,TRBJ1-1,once,TGTGCCAGCAGCTTCGGGCCCCGGACAGGGCCTTTTGAAGCTTTCTTT,CASSFGPRTGPFEAFF
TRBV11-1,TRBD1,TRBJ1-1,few,TGTGCCAGCAGCTCTGGGGACAGAGGAGAAACTGAAGCTTTCTTT,CASSSGDRGETEAFF
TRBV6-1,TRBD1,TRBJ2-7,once,TGTGCCAGCAGTGAAGCTTCGGGACAGCTCTACGAGCAGTACTTC,CASSEASGQLYEQYF
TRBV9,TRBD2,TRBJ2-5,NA,TGTGCCAGCAGTCGAGCGGGGGACTCCCAAGAGACCCAGTACTTC,CASSRAGDSQETQYF
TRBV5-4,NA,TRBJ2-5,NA,TGTGCCAGCAGCCACCAGAGGGGAGCCCAACAAGAGACCCAGTACTTC,CASSHQRGAQQETQYF
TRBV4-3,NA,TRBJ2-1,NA,TGCGCCAGCAGCCAAGGGTGGGGCGGTGAGCAGTTCTTC,CASSQGWGGEQFF
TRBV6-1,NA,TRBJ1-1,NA,TGTGCCAGCAGTGACGTGGACACTGAAGCTTTCTTT,CASSDVDTEAFF
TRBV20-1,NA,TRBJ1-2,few,TGCAGTGCTATGGGCAGGGACGGCTACACCTTC,CSAMGRDGYTF
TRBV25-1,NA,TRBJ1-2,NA,TGTGCCAGCAGGGCCTCGGGGAGGGAGAGGGGCTACACCTTC,CASRASGRERGYTF
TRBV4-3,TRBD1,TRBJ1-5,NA,TGCGCCAGCAGCCAGAGGGGGCACGGTCAGCCCCAGCATTTT,CASSQRGHGQPQHF
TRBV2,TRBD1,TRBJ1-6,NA,TGTGCCAGCAGGGAGGGACAGGGACGTAATTCACCCCTCCACTTT,CASREGQGRNSPLHF
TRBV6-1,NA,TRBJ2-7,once,TGTGCCAGCAGTGAAAAAGAGCCGGGCAGGGCCTACGAGCAGTACTTC,CASSEKEPGRAYEQYF
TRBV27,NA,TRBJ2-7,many,TGTGCCAGCCGCACCGGAGCCTGGGGGGAGCAGTACTTC,CASRTGAWGEQYF
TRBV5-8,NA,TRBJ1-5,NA,TGTGCCAGCAGCTTCTTGGGGTCTAATAGGGCTCAGCCCCAGCATTTT,CASSFLGSNRAQPQHF
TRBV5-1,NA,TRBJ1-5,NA,TGCGCCAGCAGCTCCCGGGGCCTCAATCAGCCCCAGCATTTT,CASSSRGLNQPQHF
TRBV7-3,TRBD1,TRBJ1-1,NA,TGTGCCAGCAGCTTACGGACAGGGGTTGTCACTGAAGCTTTCTTT,CASSLRTGVVTEAFF
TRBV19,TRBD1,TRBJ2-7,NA,TGTGCCAGTTCGGGGCTGACAGGGGTCGAGCAGTACTTC,CASSGLTGVEQYF
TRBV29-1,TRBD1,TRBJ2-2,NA,TGCAGCGTCAGACAGGGTGTCACCGGGGAGCTGTTTTTT,CSVRQGVTGELFF
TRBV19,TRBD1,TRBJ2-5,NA,TGTGCCAGTAGTAGGACAGGAGTCCAAGAGACCCAGTACTTC,CASSRTGVQETQYF
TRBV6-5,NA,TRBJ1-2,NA,TGTGCCAGCAGCTTAAACCAGGGCGCCTACTATGGCTACACCTTC,CASSLNQGAYYGYTF
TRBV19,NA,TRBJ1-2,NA,TGTGCCAGTAGTATATCTCGGGATAGTGGTTTGGGCTACACCTTC,CASSISRDSGLGYTF
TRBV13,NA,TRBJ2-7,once,TGTGCCAGCAGCCGGCAACGCTACGAGCAGTACTTC,CASSRQRYEQYF
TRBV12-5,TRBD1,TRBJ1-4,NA,TGTGCTAGTGGCCTGGGACAGGTTACAACTAATGAAAAACTGTTTTTT,CASGLGQVTTNEKLFF